This TCR beta chain was recovered during a study of blood T cells in healthy people across ages. A few counts support this clonotype. As yet, its antigen is unknown. The second PCR ran roughly 6 to 12 cycles with a sample-barcoded 5' primer and J-beta primers. One entry per CDR3 protein, called by TCRdb with MiXCR from the 5' RACE reads. The sample lists 700,000 or so distinct CDR3 sequences; over 20% were seen once. This CDR3 comprises 16 residues. In germline, CDR1 is SEHNR, CDR2 FQNEAQ (reference sequence). Trimming shortened V by 5 bases and J by 2 bases, and 18 bases separated the two germline ends. Overall study findings and caveats: Naive and antigen-experienced cells could not be conclusively compared, given unsorted PBMCs.

Sequenced input: blood. J is TRBJ1-1 and V is TRBV7-9, with D tentatively TRBD1 (5 bases). The sequence was obtained from a man between 65 and 85 years old in good health. The CDR3 region has the DNA TGTGCCAGCAGCGGAGGTATATGGGGCCTTAACACTGAAGCTTTCTTT. It is translated as CASSGGIWGLNTEAFF.